What follows describes a single T cell receptor (beta chain). This clonotype was seen a handful of times. Its antigen is currently not known. No base qualities exist here, and no much larger clone lies one base off it. TCR cDNA was made using 5'RACE template switching, a step that added a universal primer site and unique molecular identifiers. Priming of cDNA synthesis was performed from both the TCR alpha and TCR beta constant segments. Library amplification involved two PCR steps, and the second step added sample barcodes and sequencing adapters. Sequencing of libraries was performed on Illumina HiSeq 2500 (2x100 bp) or NovaSeq (2x150 bp). The published analysis was carried out like this. MIGEC handled demultiplexing of reads and collapsing into UMI consensus sequences, while MiXCR performed V(D)J alignment. Vaccine-responding clonotypes were defined with edgeR using replicate PBMC samples, requiring FDR below 0.01 and a log2 fold change above 5 up to day 15. Each bulk clonotype received a CD4 or CD8 identity based on whether the sequenced CD4 or CD8 repertoire contained that clonotype at higher abundance. In TCRdb, the public reads were trimmed at Q25 with fastp and aligned with MiXCR, with productive beta chains retained. Rows with a matching CDR3 protein are joined into one entry that keeps the most common DNA and genes. It is TCRdb's table, rather than the study itself, that gives the V and J calls and clone size. For this sample there are just under 600,000 distinct CDR3 sequences; roughly 13% appear just once. About an eighth of the sample comes from the top ten.

This specimen comes from a study of T cells after yellow fever vaccination (dated by TCRdb to about 2019). Some background on the complete study: Libraries from fractions with low cell numbers were prepared with the SMART-Seq v4 Ultra Low Input RNA kit. Bulk TCR alpha and beta repertoires were sequenced longitudinally to track T-cell clones before and after primary and booster YFV17D yellow fever vaccination. Bulk PBMC replicates and cell subsets were isolated from blood drawn at multiple timepoints before and after both primary and secondary immunization. The cohort comprised two healthy male donors, one aged 18 to 30 and one aged 30 to 40 years. Points the paper makes about the study in general: Because only a couple of donors were included in the study, the extent to which the findings can be generalized is limited. After the booster, most clones that had expanded after primary vaccination were detected again (approximately 95% of CD4 and around nine tenths of CD8), suggesting broad maintenance of memory. A small fraction of clonotypes appeared in both the CD4 and CD8 compartments, likely as a result of convergent recombination. FACS-sorted repertoires could contain abundant contaminating clonotypes from the bulk population, so computational filtering was required. The secondary T-cell response was weaker than the primary response but faster, peaking on day 5 instead of day 15.

This specimen's treatment or condition label, interpreted: live attenuated yellow fever vaccine strain. At every blood-draw timepoint, two biological replicates of bulk PBMCs were collected. A standard Ficoll-Paque protocol was used to isolate PBMCs from peripheral blood. RNA was extracted with TriZol from bulk PBMCs, CD4 and CD8 fractions, and dextramer-positive and dextramer-negative fractions. The germline V gene gives CDR1 as SGHTA and CDR2 as FQGNSA. V sheds 2 bases and J sheds 6 bases, leaving 19 bases between their ends. From the cysteine through the phenylalanine, the CDR3 covers 16 amino acids. Left in the record is the CDR3 DNA by itself, 48 bases read in frame from the first base.

Sequences were derived from PBMCs, sampled on the day of the yellow fever booster vaccination. The sequence was obtained from a man aged 25-40 years who received the YFV17D yellow fever vaccine. The V and J genes are TRBV7-2 and TRBJ1-2; tentative D gene TRBD1, with 5 bases matching. The DNA is as follows: TGTGCCAGCAGCTTACGGGGAGGGGCAGGGTGGAATGGCTACACCTTC. It specifies CASSLRGGAGWNGYTF.